This T cell receptor beta chain was sequenced for a study of T cell changes during pregnancy in multiple sclerosis. Germline V gives CDR1 MGHRA, CDR2 YSYEKL. Trimming stripped 0 bases from V and 1 base from J, with 6 bases between. The CDR3 runs 14 residues. This clone showed up just a few times. The protocol was immunoSEQ multiplex PCR, while the TCRdb copy is restricted to in-frame clones and leaves out a portion. The data contain approximately 60,000 clones, 94% of them singletons. The receptor's source is a female donor with multiple sclerosis, enrolled in a pregnancy study. The material sequenced was CD8+ T cells from peripheral blood mononuclear cells, taken in the third trimester of pregnancy. The chain joins TRBV4-1 to TRBJ1-1; D is unclear. CDR3 nucleotide sequence: TGCGCCAGCAGCCAAGATATACAGAACACTGAAGCTTTCTTT. Amino acid sequence: CASSQDIQNTEAFF.